These 14 T cell receptor beta chains share one sample of origin, sequenced in a study. TCRdb itself ran the 5' RACE reads through MiXCR, one entry per CDR3 protein. Altogether around 57,000 distinct CDR3 sequences are present, around 26% being singletons, with the ten largest covering 2.5% to 3.5%. The sample consisted of tumor-infiltrating memory CD4+ T cells sorted from the breast tumor. Subset of the sample: memory CD4+ T cells, CD4+CD45RO+CD25-. Receptors were obtained from a female donor with breast cancer.

A remark on this clonotype: Its ends do not fully match the called genes, so a read error is possible. The rearrangement uses TRBV20-1 and TRBJ2-6; D remains unclear. This CDR3 contains 14 residues. Germline V gives CDR1 DFQATT, CDR2 SNEGSKA (reference sequence). CDR3 nucleotide sequence: TGCAGTGCTCGAGATAGCTCTGGGGCCAACGTCCTGACTTTC. Translating it yields CSARDSSGANVLTF.

The chain uses TRBV5-1 and TRBJ2-1; D gene uncertain. CDR1 and CDR2 from the germline V gene are SGHRS and YFSETQ. Trimming removed 0 bases at V and 7 bases at J, with 14 bases between. The length of the CDR3 is 15 residues. CDR3 in amino acids: CASSLGVGRANEQFF. As DNA, the CDR3 is TGCGCCAGCAGCTTGGGGGTTGGGCGCGCGAATGAGCAGTTCTTC.

The CDR3, as DNA: TGTGCCAGCAGCATACAGGGTCCCAAAACTGAAGCTTTCTTT. Its translation is CASSIQGPKTEAFF. This chain connects TRBV7-9 to TRBJ1-1, with D possibly matching TRBD1 (6 bases). This CDR3 is built from 14 residues. V lost 5 bases, J lost 5 bases, and 15 bases lay in between. Germline V gene lookup returns CDR1 SEHNR and CDR2 FQNEAQ (reference sequence).

V and J are TRBV5-1 and TRBJ1-2; maybe TRBD1 (5 bases). The CDR3 runs to 14 residues. The V end lost 0 bases, the J end lost 6 bases, and 12 bases lay between the germline ends. CDR1 is SGHRS, CDR2 YFSETQ, per germline. CDR3 amino acids: CASSLDRGEDGYTF. The CDR3 coding sequence is TGCGCCAGCAGCTTGGACCGGGGGGAGGATGGCTACACCTTC.

The CDR3 protein is CASSLDRDTEAFF. The CDR3 coding sequence is TGCGCCAGCAGCTTAGACAGGGACACTGAAGCTTTCTTT. The genes are TRBV4-1 and TRBJ1-1, with TRBD1 matching 7 bases. CDR1 and CDR2 from the germline V gene are MGHRA and YSYEKL. This CDR3 is built from 13 residues. The V segment lost 5 bases and the J segment 3 bases; nucleotides outside the gene matches: 3.

The chain couples TRBV5-1 to TRBJ2-3; TRBD1 agrees at 8 bases. After removal of 0 bases from V and 0 bases from J, the junction contained 3 bases not matched to a gene. CDR3 length equals 16 residues. Per the germline V gene, CDR1 is SGHRS and CDR2 is YFSETQ. The DNA of the CDR3 is TGCGCCAGCAGCTTGGTGACAGGGGAGAGCACAGATACGCAGTATTTT. Its translation: CASSLVTGESTDTQYF.

The chain combines TRBV11-2 with TRBJ1-2; the D is unclear. Germline CDR1 SGHAT, CDR2 FQNNGV. With 0 bases removed from V and 5 bases from J, the gap between germline ends came to 10 bases. This CDR3 has 14 amino acids. The CDR3 is CASSLDLRLYGYTF. For the CDR3, the DNA is TGTGCCAGCAGCTTAGATCTCAGGTTGTATGGCTACACCTTC.

This clonotype turned up a few times. This chain joins TRBV6-4 and TRBJ2-1; 8 nucleotides align to TRBD2. Germline V gene data show CDR1 as MRHNA and CDR2 as SNTAGT. The CDR3 extends over 15 amino acids. The J segment lost 8 bases and the V segment lost 3 bases, leaving 9 bases of the junction unmatched. CDR3 in amino acids: CASSENSTGGYEQFF. The CDR3 DNA reads TGTGCCAGCAGTGAGAATTCAACGGGAGGGTATGAGCAGTTCTTC.

This clonotype appeared a few times. The chain employs TRBV7-2 and TRBJ2-5; D is unclear. Deletions cut 4 bases from V and 5 bases from J, with 14 bases between. The CDR3 loop spans 14 amino acids. The germline gives CDR1 SGHTA, CDR2 FQGNSA. The DNA of the CDR3 is TGTGCCAGCAGCTCCCCCGTCACGGCGGAGACCCAGTACTTC. Amino acid sequence: CASSSPVTAETQYF. Using reference TRBV7-2 and TRBJ2-5 for the parts outside the CDR3, the full variable domain is GAGVSQSPSNKVTEKGKDVELRCDPISGHTALYWYRQSLGQGLEFLIYFQGNSAPDKSGLPSDRFSAERTGGSVSTLTIQRTQQEDSAVYLCASSSPVTAETQYFGPGTRLLVL.

This clonotype has more than one count but fewer than ten. The chain joins TRBV7-3 to TRBJ2-3; unclear D gene. The length of the CDR3 is 15 residues. Germline lookup yields CDR1 SGHTA and CDR2 FQGTGA. The V gene lost 4 bases and the J gene lost 2 bases, with 13 bases spanning the gap. CDR3 residues: CASSSTLTSTDTQYF. CDR3 DNA: TGTGCCAGCAGCTCTACCCTTACCTCCACAGATACGCAGTATTTT.

The chain links TRBV5-1 to TRBJ2-2; no clear D gene. The germline V and J ends were trimmed by 5 bases and 1 base, with 6 bases remaining between them. The CDR3 sequence is 13 residues long. CDR1 SGHRS and CDR2 YFSETQ come from the germline V gene. The CDR3 here is CASSSENTGELFF. The CDR3 nucleotides are TGCGCCAGCAGTTCGGAGAACACCGGGGAGCTGTTTTTT.

The chain joins TRBV10-1 to TRBJ2-3, with D perhaps matching TRBD1 (5 bases). The length of the CDR3 is 14 residues. CDR1 is WNHNN and CDR2 is SYGVQD in the germline V gene (reference sequence). The germline V and J ends were trimmed by 8 bases and 1 base, with 13 bases remaining between them. The CDR3 coding sequence is TGCGCCAGCTCGGTACAGGTGGGCACAGATACGCAGTATTTT. Encoded protein: CASSVQVGTDTQYF.

CDR3 region: CASSGTGLVHQPQHF. Here the CDR3 DNA reads TGTGCCAGCAGTGGGACAGGGTTGGTGCATCAGCCCCAGCATTTT. The V gene is TRBV28, the J gene TRBJ1-5, with 9 bases matching TRBD1. Germline trimming cut 5 bases from V and 5 bases from J; bases unmatched to any gene: 7. This CDR3 is 15 amino acids long. Germline V gene lookup returns CDR1 MDHEN and CDR2 SYDVKM.

The chain employs TRBV24-1 and TRBJ2-1; no clear D gene. The CDR3 contains 14 residues. CDR1 is KGHDR, CDR2 SFDVKD, per germline. V shed 1 base and J shed 8 bases, with 11 bases lying between them. The CDR3 coding sequence is TGTGCCACCAGTGATTTAACGTATGGGGATGAGCAGTTCTTC. Encoded protein: CATSDLTYGDEQFF.